This T cell receptor beta chain originates from a study of CD8 T cells in Susac syndrome. The RNA input was about 0.5 to 1 ug, and it was reverse transcribed with random hexamers. One entry per CDR3 protein, called by TCRdb with MiXCR from the immunoSEQ multiplex PCR reads. The sample contains around 160,000 distinct CDR3 sequences, approximately 93% of which appear only once. Germline trimming cut 4 bases from V and 6 bases from J; bases unmatched to any gene: 3. The germline gives CDR1 LGHDT, CDR2 YNNKEL (reference sequence). CDR3 length: 13 amino acids. This chain links TRBV3-1 with TRBJ2-1; TRBD1 matches 7 bases. This sequence was found in a human donor with multiple sclerosis. The sample comprised CD4+ T cells from PBMCs. The CDR3 protein is CASSPWTGNEQFF. The CDR3 nucleotides read TGTGCCAGCAGCCCTTGGACAGGCAATGAGCAGTTCTTC.